A single sample is the source of the 5 T cell receptor beta chains below, sequenced in a study of CD8 T cells in ankylosing spondylitis. TCRdb reprocessed the 5' RACE reads with MiXCR, giving one entry per CDR3 protein. The sample consists of about 140,000 distinct CDR3 sequences, about 7% of them appearing once. Source material: blood, either unsorted or a sorted T cell fraction (not recorded which). The receptors originated from a female donor with ankylosing spondylitis or in good health (not recorded which).

This clonotype was counted many times. The chain is built from TRBV15 and TRBJ2-3; tentatively, D is TRBD2 (6 bases). The germline CDR1 and CDR2 sequences are LNHNV and YYDKDF (reference sequence). V dropped 4 bases and J dropped 5 bases, with 10 bases sitting between them. The CDR3 sequence is 13 residues long. CDR3 nucleotides: TGTGCCACCAGCATTGGGACTGAAGATACGCAGTATTTT. Protein: CATSIGTEDTQYF.

This clonotype has only a few counts. The rearrangement joins TRBV20-1 to TRBJ2-7, with 10 nucleotides matching TRBD2. This CDR3 comprises 15 residues. J lost 1 base, V lost 3 bases, and 6 bases had no gene match. From germline, CDR1 is DFQATT and CDR2 SNEGSKA (reference sequence). This CDR3 reads CSARELAGSSYEQYF. The CDR3 region has the DNA TGCAGTGCTAGGGAACTAGCGGGGAGTTCCTACGAGCAGTACTTC.

This clonotype was detected many times. This chain joins TRBV4-1 and TRBJ2-5; 13 nucleotides line up with TRBD2. Unmatched junction bases numbered 8, after V lost 4 bases and J lost 9 bases. CDR3 length equals 15 residues. Germline V gene sequence: CDR1 MGHRA, CDR2 YSYEKL. The CDR3 here is CASSRTSGGDRAQYF. The CDR3 DNA reads as TGCGCCAGCAGCCGGACTAGCGGGGGAGATCGGGCCCAGTACTTC.

The table lists this clonotype with many counts. The chain joins TRBV6-5 to TRBJ2-7; possibly TRBD1 for D (5 bases). The V end lost 2 bases, the J end lost 4 bases, and 15 bases lay between the germline ends. CDR1 and CDR2 from the germline V gene are MNHEY and SVGAGI. The CDR3 length is 15 residues. CDR3 sequence: CASSYGSGQGYEQYF. Written as DNA, the CDR3 is TGTGCCAGCAGTTACGGGTCAGGGCAAGGATACGAGCAGTACTTC.

In its sample, this clonotype was seen many times. The genes are TRBV6-1 and TRBJ1-5, with D tentatively TRBD1 (5 bases). CDR1 is MNHNS and CDR2 is SASEGT in the germline V gene. V shed 2 bases and J shed 7 bases, with 15 bases lying between them. CDR3 length: 15 residues. CDR3 loop: CASSEYEEGVQPQHF. The CDR3 nucleotides read TGTGCCAGCAGTGAATATGAAGAAGGGGTCCAGCCCCAGCATTTT.